A selection of T cell receptor beta chains follows, all from one sample in a study of monozygotic twins with inflammatory bowel disease. TCRdb reprocessed the 5' RACE reads; each CDR3 protein has one entry and no DNA is given. The listing records some 90,000 distinct CDR3 sequences. Material: blood. These receptors all stem from a human donor with ulcerative colitis or Crohn's disease, or a healthy co-twin of an affected twin (not recorded which). The CDR3 runs from the conserved cysteine through the conserved F or W. Fields, in order: J gene, V gene, CDR3 protein.

j_gene: TRBJ2-7
v_gene: TRBV7-9
CDR3aa: CASSTTGTATYYEQYF

j_gene: TRBJ1-2
v_gene: TRBV11-2
CDR3aa: CASSLEIQPYGYTF

j_gene: TRBJ1-2
v_gene: TRBV7-9
CDR3aa: CASSPILEGYTF

j_gene: TRBJ1-2
v_gene: TRBV5-1
CDR3aa: CASSRGQESNYGYTF

j_gene: TRBJ1-2
v_gene: TRBV29-1
CDR3aa: CSVGTGASYGYTF

j_gene: TRBJ2-3
v_gene: TRBV5-1
CDR3aa: CASSKGHSTDTQYF

j_gene: TRBJ1-2
v_gene: TRBV18
CDR3aa: CASSTGTGADYGYTF

j_gene: TRBJ1-2
v_gene: TRBV12-3/TRBV12-4
CDR3aa: CASSLWGPSYGYTF

j_gene: TRBJ2-7
v_gene: TRBV13
CDR3aa: CASSLGLGGEYNEQYF

j_gene: TRBJ1-1
v_gene: TRBV6-2/TRBV6-3
CDR3aa: CASSYHTYPGVNTEAFF

j_gene: TRBJ2-5
v_gene: TRBV5-1
CDR3aa: CASSQESGGYQETQYF

j_gene: TRBJ2-5
v_gene: TRBV5-1
CDR3aa: CASSPRQGAREETQYF

j_gene: TRBJ2-1
v_gene: TRBV5-1
CDR3aa: CASSLEQIYNEQFF

j_gene: TRBJ2-1
v_gene: TRBV19
CDR3aa: CASSRASGRDDEQFF

j_gene: TRBJ2-7
v_gene: TRBV6-1
CDR3aa: CASSEYRMAYEQYF

j_gene: TRBJ2-1
v_gene: TRBV3-1
CDR3aa: CASSQVEASYEQFF

j_gene: TRBJ1-2
v_gene: TRBV18
CDR3aa: CASSLERSGGYTF

j_gene: TRBJ2-4
v_gene: TRBV9
CDR3aa: CASSVGGLQVGNIQYF